This passage covers 14 T cell receptor beta chains from one sample sequenced in a study of T cells after yellow fever vaccination. TCRdb independently ran MiXCR on the 5' RACE reads; one entry per CDR3 protein. Found here are some 120,000 distinct CDR3 sequences, 8.9% of them singletons; the top ten hold roughly 40%. Sequencing was performed on CD8+ T cells sorted from PBMCs, taken on the day of the yellow fever booster vaccination. The origin of the receptors is a young man who received the YFV17D yellow fever vaccine.

V is TRBV10-3 and J is TRBJ2-5, with TRBD1 as a possible D gene (5 bases). Germline V lookup: CDR1 ENHRY, CDR2 SYGVKD. The CDR3 length is 13 residues. Between the trimmed V and J ends, which lost 6 bases and 2 bases, there was a span of 10 bases. Here the CDR3 reads CAIRDQGQETQYF. CDR3 sequence (DNA): TGTGCCATCAGGGACCAGGGACAAGAGACCCAGTACTTC.

This clonotype was found a few times. This chain links TRBV21-1 with TRBJ2-7; the D call in the table, TRBD1, was not verified against the DNA. TRBV21-1 is deemed a pseudogene. The CDR3 loop spans 15 amino acids. CDR3 nucleotides: TGTGCCAGCAGCCGCCGAAACAGGGATCGCTACGAGCAGTACTTC. Amino acid sequence: CASSRRNRDRYEQYF.

J is TRBJ2-3 and V is TRBV6-5, with a weak D call TRBD1 (6 bases). The length of the CDR3 is 13 residues. V lost 5 bases and J 4 bases, leaving 10 bases between the germline ends. CDR1 is MNHEY and CDR2 is SVGAGI in the germline V gene. The CDR3 sequence is CASSPKGADTQYF. The CDR3 nucleotides read TGTGCCAGCAGTCCCAAGGGGGCAGATACGCAGTATTTT.

This CDR3 reads CASSHAGGGLADTQYF. CDR3 sequence (DNA): TGTGCCAGCAGCCACGCCGGGGGAGGGTTGGCAGATACGCAGTATTTT. This rearrangement joins TRBV5-5 to TRBJ2-3; 7 bases match TRBD2. The V gene's germline CDR1 is SGHKS and CDR2 YYEKEE (reference sequence). This CDR3 comprises 16 residues. V was clipped by 4 bases and J by 4 bases; unmatched bases: 12. Using reference TRBV5-5 and TRBJ2-3 for the parts outside the CDR3, the full variable domain is DAGVTQSPTHLIKTRGQQVTLRCSPISGHKSVSWYQQVLGQGPQFIFQYYEKEERGRGNFPDRFSARQFPNYSSELNVNALLLGDSALYLCASSHAGGGLADTQYFGPGTRLTVL.

There are a few counts of this clonotype. The rearrangement links TRBV15 to TRBJ2-7; D might be TRBD2 (5 bases). The V gene's germline CDR1 is LNHNV and CDR2 YYDKDF (reference sequence). The CDR3 has 15 amino acids. The V and J ends lost 1 base and 6 bases respectively, with 16 bases between them. The DNA for the CDR3 is TGTGCCACCAGCAGAGGCCGGGAACCCTGCTTCGAGCAGTACGTC. Residues: CATSRGREPCFEQYV.

This clonotype was observed a few times. This chain joins TRBV19 and TRBJ2-2; TRBD1 might be the D (5 bases). The length of the CDR3 is 12 residues. Germline-derived CDR1 and CDR2 are LNHDA and SQIVND (reference sequence). Trimming left V 7 bases short and J 5 bases short, with 8 bases between. In DNA form, the CDR3 reads TGTGCCAGTAAAAGGGGAACCGGGGAGCTGTTTTTT. Its translation: CASKRGTGELFF.

In its sample, this clonotype was seen a few times. The J gene is TRBJ2-7, the V gene TRBV27; 10 bases are shared with TRBD1. The germline V gene has CDR1 MNHEY and CDR2 SMNVEV (reference sequence). The ends lost 2 bases at V and 7 bases at J; junction bases unmatched: 8. The CDR3 totals 15 residues. CDR3 region: CASSLGGQGTLEQYF. In DNA, the CDR3 is TGTGCCAGCAGTTTAGGGGGACAGGGGACCTTGGAGCAGTACTTC.

The rearrangement uses TRBV10-3 and TRBJ2-2; D ambiguous. The CDR3 has 11 amino acids. V was cut by 8 bases and J by 6 bases, with 7 bases left in between. CDR1 is ENHRY and CDR2 is SYGVKD in the germline V gene. The CDR3 protein is CAIGLSGELFF. In nucleotides, the CDR3 is TGTGCCATCGGTCTCTCCGGGGAGCTGTTTTTT.

This clonotype was seen a handful of times. The gene calls are TRBV7-9 and TRBJ2-7; possible D gene TRBD2, 5 bases. The germline CDR1 and CDR2 sequences are SEHNR and FQNEAQ (reference sequence). Trimming pared 8 bases from V and 7 bases from J, leaving 18 bases between. The CDR3 totals 13 residues. The CDR3 coding sequence is TGTGCCAGCTCGGAGGCGATGGTGGAAGAGCAGTACGTC. It translates to CASSEAMVEEQYV.

This clonotype was detected only a few times. CDR3 residues: CASSQGQLNTEAFF. CDR3 DNA sequence: TGTGCCAGCAGCCAAGGGCAGCTGAACACTGAAGCTTTCTTT. This chain links TRBV3-1 with TRBJ1-1; D uncertain. CDR1 is LGHDT, CDR2 YNNKEL, per germline (reference sequence). The CDR3 totals 14 residues. Between the trimmed V and J ends, which lost 1 base and 0 bases, there was a span of 6 bases.

V is TRBV7-9 and J is TRBJ2-7; no firm D call. The CDR3 has 14 amino acids. V was trimmed by 5 bases and J by 4 bases, leaving 15 bases between them. CDR1 is SEHNR, CDR2 FQNEAQ, per germline (reference sequence). CDR3 nucleotide sequence: TGTGCCAGCAGCCCCGACAAGGACCAGTACGAGCAGTACGTC. Its translation: CASSPDKDQYEQYV.

This clonotype was recorded a few times. In nucleotides, the CDR3 is TGTGCCAGCAAAAGGGGCAGGGACTTCAGCTCTGGAAACACCATATATTTT. It codes for CASKRGRDFSSGNTIYF. The chain links TRBV6-6 to TRBJ1-3, with TRBD1 as a possible D gene (5 bases). CDR1 is MNHNY and CDR2 is SVGAGI in the germline V gene (reference sequence). The CDR3 covers 17 residues. V lost 7 bases and J lost 0, with 19 bases in between.

The V gene is TRBV19, the J gene TRBJ1-3, with 7 positions matching TRBD1. The V segment lost 5 bases and the J segment 5 bases; nucleotides outside the gene matches: 6. Germline CDR1 reads LNHDA; CDR2 reads SQIVND (reference sequence). This CDR3 contains 14 residues. The CDR3 region is CASSGTASRNTIYF. The CDR3 region has the DNA TGTGCCAGTAGTGGGACAGCGTCTAGAAACACCATATATTTT. The whole variable domain, remainder taken from reference TRBV19 and TRBJ1-3, is DGGITQSPKYLFRKEGQNVTLSCEQNLNHDAMYWYRQDPGQGLRLIYYSQIVNDFQKGDIAEGYSVSREKKESFPLTVTSAQKNPTAFYLCASSGTASRNTIYFGEGSWLTVV.

In this sample, this clonotype turned up a few times. The chain uses TRBV27 and TRBJ2-7, with 14 bases that match TRBD2. The ends lost 4 bases at V and 0 bases at J; junction bases unmatched: 8. CDR1 is MNHEY, CDR2 SMNVEV, per germline (reference sequence). This CDR3 comprises 18 residues. The DNA of the CDR3 is TGTGCCAGCAGTTCGACTAGCGGGGGGGTTCAGAGCTCCTACGAGCAGTACGTC. This translates into CASSSTSGGVQSSYEQYV.